This T cell receptor beta chain is drawn from a study of control samples from healthy donors and cancer patients. Produced via immunoSEQ multiplex PCR; TCRdb's table is partial and in-frame only. This sample has 140,000 or so clones, with roughly 94% found just once. The CDR3 extends over 15 amino acids. Germline CDR1 ENHRY, CDR2 SYGVKD. The germline V and J ends were trimmed by 0 bases and 4 bases, with 12 bases remaining between them. Material: PBMCs. This receptor was identified in a man aged 55 to 70 with colorectal cancer. V gene TRBV10-3 combines with J gene TRBJ1-1; tentatively, D is TRBD1 (5 bases). The CDR3 here is CAISESPGRGTEAFF. CDR3 DNA: TGTGCCATCAGTGAGTCACCAGGAAGGGGCACTGAAGCTTTCTTT.